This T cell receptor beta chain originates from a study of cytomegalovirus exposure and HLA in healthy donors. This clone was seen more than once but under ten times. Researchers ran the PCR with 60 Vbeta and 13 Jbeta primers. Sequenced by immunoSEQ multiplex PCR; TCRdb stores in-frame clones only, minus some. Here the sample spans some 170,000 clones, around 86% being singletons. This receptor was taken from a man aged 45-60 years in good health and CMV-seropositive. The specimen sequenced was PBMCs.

The CDR3 loop is CASKGQRSEGQPLHF. CDR3 bases: TGCGCCAGCAAAGGTCAAAGGAGCGAAGGACAACCCCTCCACTTT. The chain links TRBV5-1 to TRBJ1-6, with D possibly TRBD1 on 5 matching bases. The CDR3 runs 15 residues. Germline loops: CDR1 SGHRS, CDR2 YFSETQ. V lost 6 bases and J lost 12, with 22 bases in between.